Listed below are T cell receptor beta chains from one sample, sequenced in a study of cytomegalovirus exposure and HLA in healthy donors. Sequenced by immunoSEQ multiplex PCR; TCRdb stores in-frame clones only, minus some. The sample has about 160,000 clones; 70% to 90% are singletons. The sequenced material came from PBMCs. The receptors shown here come from a man between 25 and 39 years old in good health and CMV-seropositive. Each CDR3 is given without its conserved first and last residue. Size is stated for part of the rows, as once, few or many counts, or as a class when the clone is expanded.

>TRBJ2-3|once|12|TRBV29-1
SAGGLAGQNTQY
>TRBJ2-7|.|12|TRBV18
ASSQTTGYYEQY
>TRBJ2-7|.|13|TRBV4-3
ASSQDLLLSYEQY
>TRBJ1-1|.|13|TRBV4-1
ASSQDSGRGTEAF
>TRBJ2-7|.|16|TRBV4-1
ASSQGPPWGESSYEQY
>TRBJ2-3|.|14|TRBV7-2
ASSPRPGGQTDTQY
>TRBJ1-2|.|12|TRBV18
ASSFTGGADGYT
>TRBJ2-3|.|12|TRBV4-1
ASSHETGADTQY
>TRBJ1-1|few|12|TRBV7-3
ASSFRYHPTEAF
>TRBJ1-1|few|13|TRBV4-1
ASSPLGGTSTEAF
>TRBJ2-7|.|13|TRBV28
ASSGRRDSRDEQY
>TRBJ1-1|.|13|TRBV7-2
ASSQSDRVNTEAF
>TRBJ1-2|.|10|TRBV29-1
SVETQNYGYT
>TRBJ1-2|once|14|TRBV4-3
ASSQGAGARLYGYT
>TRBJ2-5|.|11|TRBV15
ATRISSTETQY
>TRBJ2-3|.|12|TRBV19
ASRTDTYTDTQY
>TRBJ2-7|.|13|TRBV19
ASRTFSGTLYEQY
>TRBJ1-3|.|13|TRBV9
ASSVEGSRGNTIY
>TRBJ2-5|few|11|TRBV11-2
ASSSTSQETQY
>TRBJ1-5|.|16|TRBV6-7
ASSSKGAGGAGNQPQH
>TRBJ1-1|.|15|TRBV9
ASSLQTGTDMNTEAF
>TRBJ2-7|.|13|TRBV6-5
ASSSPGDPTYEQY
>TRBJ1-5|once|13|TRBV7-2
ASSLADRRDQPQH
>TRBJ2-5|.|13|TRBV5-1
ASSLRLAGKETQY
>TRBJ2-5|.|14|TRBV5-1
ASSPGTSGLGETQY
>TRBJ2-3|.|14|TRBV5-4
ASSLSGRGGADTQY
>TRBJ2-5|.|15|TRBV19
ASRRYHRAPVQETQY
>TRBJ2-7|.|13|TRBV4-3
ASSQDRQGLYEQY
>TRBJ2-7|.|11|TRBV7-6
ASSYRDTYEQY
>TRBJ1-4|.|14|TRBV4-1
ASSQGGGTVDEKLF
>TRBJ2-7|.|13|TRBV4-3
ASSQEGQGGYEQY
>TRBJ2-1|.|12|TRBV19
ASSTRPDYNEQF
>TRBJ1-2|.|11|TRBV10-1
ASSESRGGGYT
>TRBJ2-1|.|11|TRBV10-1
ASSVSSRNEQF
>TRBJ2-7|.|12|TRBV27
ASSLSRQNYEQY
>TRBJ2-3|.|13|TRBV5-1
ASRLAGRNTDTQY
>TRBJ2-2|.|15|TRBV25-1
ASTAGTGGGEAGELF
>TRBJ2-5|.|12|TRBV5-1
ASSWLSGAETQY
>TRBJ2-7|.|15|TRBV7-2
ASSLSSKFGGSYEQY
>TRBJ1-1|.|11|TRBV4-1
ASSSRGGTEAF
>TRBJ2-5|.|14|TRBV23-1
ASSQPNRGRQETQY
>TRBJ1-2|.|13|TRBV4-3
ASSQDWSANYGYT
>TRBJ2-4|few|12|TRBV9
ASSPQGQQNIQY
>TRBJ1-5|.|13|TRBV7-8
ASSNRGYSNQPQH
>TRBJ2-5|.|14|TRBV5-6
ASSDPRGGGGETQY
>TRBJ2-7|.|16|TRBV7-2
ASSPTPPFGGQSYEQY
>TRBJ1-2|.|12|TRBV11-2
ASSPRGRVDGYT
>TRBJ1-2|.|12|TRBV4-2
ASSLPLAGDGYT
>TRBJ2-3|.|14|TRBV7-9
ASHHGRSGDSITQY
>TRBJ1-5|.|13|TRBV5-6
ASSLAPYSNQPQH
>TRBJ2-1|.|13|TRBV4-1
ASSYRLAGYNEQF
>TRBJ1-5|.|12|TRBV6-6
ASSRQDSNQPQH